This T cell receptor beta chain is from a study of T cells in Graves' hyperthyroidism and ophthalmopathy (dated by TCRdb to the late 2010s). About the investigation overall: Peripheral blood was sampled at the time of initial diagnosis, prior to any treatment. A discovery cohort of about a hundred patients, about 40 with Graves' ophthalmopathy and roughly 59 with stable Graves' hyperthyroidism, was used to find distinguishing TCR V-J signatures. Prospective prediction of ophthalmopathy was tested in an independent validation cohort of 18 to 20 hyperthyroidism patients and 15 to 17 patients who later progressed to ophthalmopathy. For training and testing, the approximately 97 patients in the discovery cohort were randomly divided in a 7:3 ratio. The study also compared thyroid tissue and blood T-cell repertoires from about six Graves' hyperthyroidism patients. Once sampling was done, hyperthyroidism patients were given methimazole at a starting dose of 30 mg daily, whereas ophthalmopathy patients were given high-dose intravenous methylprednisolone. According to the paper, TCR Vbeta CDR3 sequencing was carried out on about 140 peripheral blood samples, which came from under 50 ophthalmopathy, under 85 hyperthyroidism and roughly 17 progressor patients. Broader findings and caveats from the paper: Ophthalmopathy was separated from stable hyperthyroidism by a 13 V-J signature model, with approximately 85% sensitivity and about 81% specificity obtained in cross-validation and 80%/75% obtained in testing. Sample size was not statistically predetermined, and blinding of investigators to group allocation was not performed. In validation, progression to ophthalmopathy was predicted by the model with nearly 71% sensitivity and about 72% specificity, a median of approximately 6.5 months before onset. Blood samples also contained most of the expanded thyroid clonotypes (frequency above 0.001), which suggests that blood repertoires may reflect thyroid immune responses.

Ophthalmopathy patients had moderately to severely active disease, with a Clinical Activity Score of 3 or more, a NOSPECS grade of 4 or more, and a disease duration of less than 3 months. The study excluded patients with uncontrolled infections, other autoimmune diseases, pregnancy or lactation. Clinical symptoms, serum thyroxine and TRAb, thyroid ultrasound, and orbital computed tomography formed the basis for the diagnoses. PBMCs were isolated from about 9.1 ml of fresh peripheral blood by Ficoll-Paque density gradient centrifugation. Trizol reagent was used to extract total RNA, and RNA quality was then checked on an Agilent 2100 Bioanalyzer. Per the germline V gene, SNHLY is the CDR1 and FYNNEI is the CDR2. There are 13 amino acids in the CDR3, from cysteine to phenylalanine inclusive. Only CDR3 DNA is held: 39 bases, read in frame from base 1. V and J are trimmed by 4 bases and 9 bases, and the gene matches miss 7 bases of the junction.

This clonotype has more than one count but fewer than ten. There is no known antigen for this receptor. No quality values exist for individual bases; no much larger clone is one base distant. The TCR beta CDR3 regions were amplified from RNA transcripts. The first round of RT-PCR for the TCR CDR3 was performed with the HTBI primer set and the Qiagen OneStep RT-PCR kit. The libraries were constructed in a second round of multiplex PCR and then size-selected and purified. Paired-end sequencing of the libraries was performed with 100 bp reads on an Illumina HiSeq2000. The study's own analysis went as follows. SOAPnuke was used to process the raw data, removing reads that contained adapters or uncalled bases, had a mean Phred below 15, or lacked an exact match to the constant primer or identifier. High-quality paired reads were merged with COPE v1.2.5, and unique nucleotide sequences were defined as clonotypes. Clonotypes were aligned to IMGT TRBV, TRBD and TRBJ reference segments using MiTCR v1.1. Analysis was restricted to V-J combinations with a frequency above 0.0001, which covered about 99% of repertoires. A TCS score was defined as the ratio of F50 (clonal expansion) to E x V (chaos), with BLOSUM62-based TCRdist applied between CDR3 peptides within each V-J. Welch's t-statistics and random forest reduced 450 to 600 V-J features to some 14, which were used in a naive Bayes classifier (R e1071). The raw public data were reprocessed by TCRdb itself: fastp quality trimming at Q25, MiXCR clonotype calling, in-frame beta chains only. One record per CDR3 amino acid sequence lists the most common genes and DNA. The V and J calls were not made by the authors but by TCRdb's processing. The sample records hundreds of thousands of distinct CDR3 sequences, roughly 20% of which are singletons. The ten top clones hold around 65% of the sample.

This receptor was identified in a man aged 25 to 45 with Graves' ophthalmopathy. The receptor chain draws on TRBV2 and TRBJ2-3, with 7 bases matching TRBD1. Sequenced input: blood. The DNA reads TGTGCCAGCAGTGCTAGGGGGCTCGAGACGCAGTATTTT. This sequence encodes CASSARGLETQYF.